This T cell receptor (beta chain) was sequenced for a study of T cell repertoires in cytomegalovirus infection. Study context: Evidence of both CMV infection and a matching HLA type came from public TCR beta signatures. Study-wide results and caveats: Clonotypes of TCR beta that were HLA-C-restricted and CMV-specific dominated the ex vivo response. Totalled public TCR beta family frequency picked out people who carried CMV plus the relevant HLA.

CDR3 length: 14 amino acids. The V end lost 5 bases, the J end lost 8 bases, and 15 bases lay between the germline ends. Per the germline V gene, CDR1 is SEHNR and CDR2 is FQNEAQ (reference sequence). In this sample, this clonotype turned up many times. Its antigen is unidentified. Via MiXCR, TCRdb re-called the reads, giving one row per CDR3 protein. The repertoire consists of around 130,000 distinct CDR3 sequences, with about 24% occurring once and the leading ten covering 34%. The chain joins TRBV7-9 to TRBJ2-2; D might be TRBD2 (6 bases). The source of this sequence is a human donor in good health (CMV status not recorded). Some clones in this sample may be carry-over from other donors' samples. Source material: PBMCs, sequenced either directly or after in vitro stimulation (not recorded which). CDR3 nucleotides: TGTGCCAGCAGCCCGACGGGGGTAGAAGGGGAGCTGTTTTTT. Protein product: CASSPTGVEGELFF.